This record covers a single T cell receptor (beta chain). No antigen is known for it. The input lacks base qualities; no much larger clone sits a single base away. These data come from a study of cytotoxic CD8 clonotypes in ibrutinib-treated CLL (dated by TCRdb to the early 2020s). Describing the broader study: The cohort included about 15 treatment-naive and under 13 relapsed/refractory patients; 17 were IGHV unmutated. Cryopreserved peripheral blood mononuclear cells were obtained prior to treatment, at the time of response, and at either disease progression or sustained remission. Response samples were taken after a median of roughly 12 months on treatment, ranging from roughly 6 to 36 months. Responses were partial in roughly 24 patients and complete in 2; after median about 5.5 years follow-up, about 14 stayed in remission and some twelve progressed. Of the approximately 90 participants in the trial, approximately 25 had longitudinal samples available. On average, each sample had about 250,000 productive templates and under 95,000 productive rearrangements. All remission and progressive disease samples were collected while patients were still receiving ibrutinib. The research as a whole found: Clonality rose at ibrutinib response, remained stable during sustained remission, and dropped back toward baseline at progression. Sampling times were not matched between patients in sustained remission and patients whose disease was progressing, and lymph node repertoires were not examined. Public clonotypes were rare and either shrank or stayed stable during treatment, and the rise in clonality at ibrutinib response reflected expansion of private clonotypes. At baseline, clonality was higher than in age-matched healthy donors and showed a strong correlation with circulating CD8+ T-cell counts.

Including cysteine and phenylalanine, the CDR3 has 14 amino acids. CDR3 DNA only is kept here, 42 bases in frame from base 1. Germline trimming: 6 bases from V, 9 bases from J; junction bases outside gene matches: 12. Sequences MNHNS (CDR1) and SASEGT (CDR2) are obtained from the germline V gene. Sample time point, as interpreted from the label and publication: progressive disease on ibrutinib. Roughly 2.2 micrograms of genomic DNA were extracted from cryopreserved PBMCs for TCR beta library preparation. Longitudinal blood samples from CLL patients on ibrutinib monotherapy underwent high-throughput TCR beta sequencing. The patients took part in an open-label, single-center phase 2 trial of ibrutinib monotherapy. Each clonotype received, on average, about 10x coverage in deep resolution sequencing performed on a MiSeq, where the target depth lay between 1 in 1 million and 1 in 200,000 T cells. The immunoSEQ hsTCRB Kit was used to generate TCR beta libraries. Processing in the source paper ran as follows. ImmunoSEQ Data Assistant and ImmunoSEQ Analyzer were used for data analysis, and V, D and J genes were assigned according to IMGT definitions. Clonality, which ranges from 0 to 1, was calculated as one minus the normalized Shannon entropy of productive rearrangement frequencies. Only overrepresented clonotypes making up at least 0.05% of each patient's repertoire were included in the public clonotype analysis. Some 13 age-matched healthy donor repertoires from immuneACCESS served as clonality controls. What TCRdb holds here is the immuneACCESS table cut down to in-frame rearrangements. Part of the clones is not present; checked against another copy, under half of the missing clones reflect an unresolved V gene, and the others are unexplained. V, J and clone size reflect that table, while D and trimming were determined from the DNA. This sample gives 270,000 or so clones in total; roughly three quarters of them show up just once. The leading ten clones occupy about 5.3% of the sample.

The chain is encoded by TRBV6-1 joined to TRBJ2-7, and 9 junctional nucleotides match TRBD2. This sequence originates from a human donor with chronic lymphocytic leukemia. Sequences were derived from PBMCs, sampled at disease progression, from a patient treated with ibrutinib. This receptor has the CDR3 CASSRTSDNKGQYF. The nucleotides read TGTGCCAGCAGCCGGACTAGCGACAATAAAGGGCAGTACTTC.